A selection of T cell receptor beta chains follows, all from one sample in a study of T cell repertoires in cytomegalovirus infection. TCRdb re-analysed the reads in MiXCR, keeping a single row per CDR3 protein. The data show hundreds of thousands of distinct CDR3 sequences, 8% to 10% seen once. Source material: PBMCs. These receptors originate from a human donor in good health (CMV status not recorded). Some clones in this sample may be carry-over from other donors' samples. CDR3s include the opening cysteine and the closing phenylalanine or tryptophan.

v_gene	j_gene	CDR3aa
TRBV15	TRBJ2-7	CATSFRLTGTYEQYF
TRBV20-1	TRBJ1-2	CSAPPRGNYGYTF
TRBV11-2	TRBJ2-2	CASSLESLAGELFF
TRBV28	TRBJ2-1	CASSLGTFMYNEQFF
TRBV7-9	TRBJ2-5	CASSPGDFGLTETQYF
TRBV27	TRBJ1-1	CASSFISWGGADRPFDEAFF
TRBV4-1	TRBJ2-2	CASSQQQYTGELFF
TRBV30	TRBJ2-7	CAWSQGTGYEQYF
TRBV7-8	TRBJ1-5	CASSLPARGSGNQPQHF
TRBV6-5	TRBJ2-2	CASTRGGHSTGELFF